This T cell receptor beta chain comes out of a study of PD-1 blockade in classical Hodgkin lymphoma (TCRdb year 2020). Turning to the overall study: Nivolumab dosing was 3 mg/kg intravenously every 2 weeks, continuing until either disease progression or unacceptable toxicity. The study used TCR beta sequencing and CyTOF to define a peripheral blood immune signature of response to PD-1 blockade in classical Hodgkin lymphoma.

The Qiagen DNeasy kit was used to extract genomic DNA both from unsorted PBMCs and from the negatively selected CD4+ and CD8+ fractions. Amplification of TCR beta CDR3 regions was done by immunoSEQ multiplex PCR with primers that anneal to V and J segments. Amplification bias was minimized using a synthetic immune receptor repertoire, and residual bias was removed computationally after sequencing. For the original study's pipeline: Repertoire diversity was quantified as the Shannon entropy index using custom Python scripts. Unsorted, CD4+ and CD8+ repertoires were analyzed separately, except in combined analyses where CD4+ and CD8+ sequences were merged in silico. A clone was considered expanded if an increase in frequency of at least 2-fold after treatment relative to C1D1 was found, and a pseudocount of 0.5 was applied to clones undetected at baseline. Singleton clones were defined as clones with 0 or 1 copy at C1D1, and non-singleton clones were defined as clones with 2 or more copies. Clones expanded in unsorted samples were labelled as CD4+, CD8+ or unknown by matching protein sequences in sorted samples from the same patient. Diversity changes from C1D1 to C4D1 were tested in paired samples using Wilcoxon tests. TCRdb's version of the immuneACCESS table is confined to in-frame rearrangements and falls short of the full clone set. An unresolved V gene accounts for under half of the shortfall where checked; the remainder is of unknown origin. D and trimming were read from the DNA, whereas the V and J calls and clone size are those reported in that table. This sample comprises roughly 1,500 clones, 70% to 80% of them detected only once. The ten most abundant clones make up over 35% of the sample.

What the study reported, not specific to this receptor: Baseline TCR diversity was reported to be lower in newly diagnosed patients than in healthy donors, and even lower in relapsed/refractory patients. By C4D1, a significant rise was seen in CD4+ TCR diversity but not in CD8+ TCR diversity (p=0.0027 vs p=0.16), and the rise was most apparent among complete responders (p=0.02). Trial patients with a complete response had baseline diversity similar to that of newly diagnosed patients, while partial responders and progressors had significantly lower diversity. Lower diversity was seen in patients whose nivolumab began less than 1 year after ASCT, and these patients were left out of later analyses so that immune reconstitution would not confound the results. The study was restricted to a single clinical trial cohort, and the causes of repertoire differences, possibly disease activity or prior therapy, were left undefined.

The time point tag for this specimen amounts to: cycle 1 day 1 (C1D1), immediately before nivolumab initiation. Every trial patient had relapsed following autologous stem cell transplantation, and prior brentuximab vedotin exposure was what differed among cohorts A, B and C. Using a Miltenyi CD8+ T cell isolation kit, CD8+ T cells were purified from thawed PBMCs through magnetic negative selection. The trial cohort comprised some 60 patients with relapsed/refractory classical Hodgkin lymphoma whose best overall responses were complete response, partial response or progressive disease. In the multi-cohort phase II CheckMate 205 trial, trial patients received single-agent nivolumab. Best overall response was determined by an independent review committee according to the 2007 International Working Group response criteria. Trial PBMCs were collected immediately before nivolumab initiation (C1D1) and during therapy at cycle 2 day 1 and cycle 4 day 1. Peripheral blood was collected in 8 mL Vacutainer Cell Preparation Tubes, from which PBMCs were isolated by centrifugation and then cryopreserved. Purified CD4+ and CD8+ fractions were prepared only for cases in which an additional PBMC sample was available. Magnetically labelled cells were removed on LS columns in a quadroMACS separator, and the flow-through was retained as the purified fraction.

A single count supports this clone. This clone's antigen is unknown. No much larger clone exists at a distance of one base, and base qualities are not known. Via the germline V gene, CDR1 is MNHEY and CDR2 SVGAGI. V is shortened by 2 bases, J by 2 bases, and the region joining them spans 10 bases. From cysteine to phenylalanine, the CDR3 is 14 amino acids long. The read is trimmed to its CDR3 DNA, 42 bases read in frame from base 1. The origin of this receptor is a human donor with classical Hodgkin lymphoma. Sequenced material: CD8+ T cells from blood, taken at baseline. Recombination joined TRBV6-5 with TRBJ2-7; no D gene call is confident. Here is the DNA: TGTGCCAGCAGTTACGAAGCTGATGCCTACGAGCAGTACTTC. It translates as CASSYEADAYEQYF.